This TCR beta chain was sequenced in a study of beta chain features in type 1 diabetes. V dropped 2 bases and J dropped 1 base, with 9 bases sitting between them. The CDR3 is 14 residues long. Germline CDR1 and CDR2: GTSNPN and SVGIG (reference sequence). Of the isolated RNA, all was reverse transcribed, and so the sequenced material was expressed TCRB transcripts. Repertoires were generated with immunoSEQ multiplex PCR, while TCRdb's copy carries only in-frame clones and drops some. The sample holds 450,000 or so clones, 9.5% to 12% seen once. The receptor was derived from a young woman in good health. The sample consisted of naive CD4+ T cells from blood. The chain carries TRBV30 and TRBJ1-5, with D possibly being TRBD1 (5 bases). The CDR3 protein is CAWSLTVSNQPQHF. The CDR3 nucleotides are TGTGCCTGGAGTTTGACAGTAAGCAATCAGCCCCAGCATTTT.